One T cell receptor beta chain is described in this entry. The antigen it binds to is not known. No much larger clone is present one base from it, and per-base qualities are unavailable. This specimen comes from a study of PD-L1 blockade in urothelial cancer (TCRdb year 2017). At the level of the whole study: Every patient began therapy at some point between 2013 and 2015 and was given atezolizumab 1,200 mg intravenously every 3 weeks. In the same patients, pretreatment tumors underwent whole exome sequencing and RNA sequencing in addition to TCR sequencing. Blood samples were analyzed at 3 weeks after treatment start (second dose) and at 6 weeks after treatment start. TCR sequencing covered pretreatment tumor samples and matched, serially collected peripheral blood taken before and after atezolizumab treatment. Progression-free survival longer than 6 months counted as durable clinical benefit, and TCR features were additionally tested against both progression-free and overall survival. An ECOG performance status of 0 or 1 was recorded for the patients, and 0 to 3 prior chemotherapy regimens had been received by the patients. The study, an exploratory multi-omic analysis, examined somatic, immune and clinical correlates of response to PD-L1 blockade with atezolizumab in urothelial cancer. Nine or ten patients reached durable clinical benefit, while 20 patients did not. About nine tenths of the roughly 29 patients were males with bladder-origin urothelial cancer, and 18 of 29 reported a prior smoking history. Blood samples gave median yields of approximately 130,000 T cells and 82,636 unique TCRs, along with a median clonality of 0.080. Pretreatment blood TCR-seq was available for twenty-nine patients, at least one posttreatment blood collection was obtained for 25 or so patients, and tumor TCR-seq was available for 25 or so patients. The paper as a whole reports these results and caveats: Because the sample size was small (n ≈ 29) and many exploratory analyses were performed, the results are intended to be hypothesis-generating. Improved progression-free and overall survival was associated with having pretreatment peripheral blood TCR clonality below the median. Patients with durable benefit showed greater expansion of tumor-associated TCR clones in peripheral blood 3 weeks after starting treatment (n of about 20, p = 0.022).

In the paper's terms, the time point label means: pretreatment peripheral blood. The cohort included 29 patients with locally advanced or metastatic urothelial carcinoma who were treated at Memorial Sloan Kettering on a trial protocol. Peripheral blood mononuclear cells were collected pretreatment and during treatment, with between 1 and 8 total time points obtained per patient. The Qiagen DNeasy Blood extraction kit was used to purify genomic DNA from total PBMCs and tumor samples. PBMCs were collected pretreatment and during treatment and were isolated and stored as previously described. Each PCR received spiked-in synthetic TCR analog templates so that absolute template abundance could be estimated from read counts. The immunoSEQ assay used bias-controlled V and J gene primers to amplify TCRbeta CDR3 regions from genomic DNA. Sequencing of rearranged TCRbeta segments was done at approximately 20X coverage. In the original analysis: Clustering was used to correct sequencing errors, and CDR3s were annotated against IMGT so that V, D and J genes could be assigned. Only productive TCRbeta rearrangements were used in downstream analyses, excluding out-of-frame or stop-codon sequences. To compute clonality, Shannon entropy was normalized by the log of the number of unique productive sequences and then subtracted from one. Fisher's exact test with Benjamini-Hochberg correction, at a threshold of adjusted p below 0.01, was used to find clones that differed between time points or between blood and tumor. TCRdb carries this immuneACCESS record with in-frame sequences only. Its versions omit some clonotypes, under half of them owing to an unresolved V gene in the studies checked, with the rest unexplained. V and J calls and clone size are copied from that table; D and trimming were computed from the DNA. Across this sample there are about 130,000 clones, with about 88% seen only once. The biggest ten clones account for 3% to 4% of the sample.

Germline trimming: 3 bases from V, 5 bases from J; junction bases outside gene matches: 6. The cysteine opens and the phenylalanine closes a CDR3 of 15 amino acids. The retained sequence is limited to the CDR3, 45 bases, with the frame set at the first base. In the germline V gene, CDR1 corresponds to KGHSH and CDR2 to LQKENI. The chain was built from TRBV18 and TRBJ2-7; TRBD2 lines up with 11 middle nucleotides. Material: PBMCs, obtained around atezolizumab (anti-PD-L1) treatment. The receptor was isolated from a man aged 50 to 60 with urothelial cancer. The CDR3 region reads CASSPIAGGADEQYF. The DNA reads TGTGCCAGCTCACCGATAGCGGGAGGGGCGGACGAGCAGTACTTC.